This TCR beta chain was identified in a study of blood T cell repertoires in COVID-19. Study at large: Some COVID-19 samples were acute and others convalescent; all came from the United States, Italy and Spain.

Methods used by the authors: Amplified reference gene primers provided the basis for estimating nucleated cell counts. TCRdb's copy holds only in-frame clones and misses some; the assay was immunoSEQ multiplex PCR. The DNA gave D and trimming, while V, J and clone size come from that table. Of fewer than 200,000 clones in the sample, roughly 85% are singletons; the top ten hold less than 20%. The CDR3 is 20 residues long. Germline V gene lookup returns CDR1 SGHTA and CDR2 FQGTGA. The V and J ends lost 1 base and 4 bases respectively, with 26 bases between them. A few counts support this clone. Categorization into cohorts depended on clinical history that participants reported. Among Cohort 3 donors, those recovered had two negative PCRs, clearance, or symptom resolution.

Sequenced material: PBMCs or T cells enriched from blood (not recorded which). The chain uses TRBV7-3 and TRBJ2-1, with a possible D match to TRBD2 (5 bases). This receptor was obtained from a man aged 55 to 70 who had recovered from COVID-19. CDR3 region: CASSLRKRASGYDRYNEQFF. The DNA of the CDR3 is TGTGCCAGCAGCTTAAGAAAGAGGGCATCAGGTTACGACCGTTACAATGAGCAGTTCTTC.